This T cell receptor (beta chain) was documented in a study of blood T cell repertoires in COVID-19. Background on the study: Samples taken during acute and convalescent COVID-19 were collected in the United States, Italy and Spain. T cells, B-cell-depleted T cells, or PBMCs provided the cDNA or gDNA that served as material.

The CDR3 contains 14 residues. Trimming cost V 7 bases and J 1 base, with 14 bases left between them. Germline V lookup: CDR1 SNHLY, CDR2 FYNNEI. Per the study methods: It was from reference gene primer amplification that nucleated cell counts were estimated. Data came from immunoSEQ multiplex PCR; TCRdb stores just in-frame clones and leaves some out. V, J and clone size are those of that table, while D and trimming were read from the DNA. The sample holds 120,000 to 150,000 clones, approximately 80% seen once. J is TRBJ2-7 and V is TRBV2; D call uncertain. Input material: peripheral blood. This clonotype was sampled from a human donor in a cohort sampled during active COVID-19. This CDR3 reads CASMRMSISYEQYV. The CDR3 DNA follows: TGTGCCAGCATGAGAATGTCTATTTCCTACGAGCAGTACGTC.